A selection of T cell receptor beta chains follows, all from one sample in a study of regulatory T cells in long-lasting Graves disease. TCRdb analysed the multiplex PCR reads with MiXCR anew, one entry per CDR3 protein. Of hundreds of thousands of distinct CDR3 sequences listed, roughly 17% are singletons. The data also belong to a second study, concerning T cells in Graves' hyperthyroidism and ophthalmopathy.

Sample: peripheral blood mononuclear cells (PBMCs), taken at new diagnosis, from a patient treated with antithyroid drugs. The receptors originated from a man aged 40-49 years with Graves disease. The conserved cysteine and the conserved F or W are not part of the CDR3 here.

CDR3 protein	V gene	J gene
ASSLGATGFDGYT	TRBV7-2	TRBJ1-2
ASSIGQDVSGNTIY	TRBV19	TRBJ1-3
ASSWPGRLTFNEQF	TRBV5-1	TRBJ2-1
ASSTGVGADTQY	TRBV3-1	TRBJ2-3
ASRTDTLRGQY	TRBV2	TRBJ2-7
ASSLMFPDTQY	TRBV7-9	TRBJ2-3
ASSEETGYLRNEQF	TRBV6-1	TRBJ2-1
AIKDSTQETQY	TRBV10-3	TRBJ2-5
SARDTLGEPQH	TRBV20-1	TRBJ1-5
ASSPDSSDQPQH	TRBV18	TRBJ1-5
ASSLASPLSTQY	TRBV7-2	TRBJ2-3
SAQSGQGNSPLH	TRBV20-1	TRBJ1-6
SAREEDRVKIDSPLH	TRBV20-1	TRBJ1-6
ASSPSGTGGTEAF	TRBV28	TRBJ1-1
ASSQDRGNEQY	TRBV14	TRBJ2-7
ASSESEETQY	TRBV2	TRBJ2-5
ASTSYASETQY	TRBV13	TRBJ2-5
ASTLGAGDPYQETQY	TRBV28	TRBJ2-5
ATSDLASADTGELF	TRBV24-1	TRBJ2-2
ASNPRGRGTGELF	TRBV28	TRBJ2-2
ATGQGYNEQF	TRBV7-9	TRBJ2-1
ASSQADWRGSYNEQF	TRBV3-1	TRBJ2-1
SAVDRGEGNTIY	TRBV20-1	TRBJ1-3
ASSLLARGGTDTQY	TRBV5-1	TRBJ2-3
ASSPPGQGATYEQY	TRBV7-6	TRBJ2-7
ASNPGGYT	TRBV7-2	TRBJ1-2
ATSRDRSLVNGYT	TRBV15	TRBJ1-2
SARAKTTLNEQF	TRBV20-1	TRBJ2-1
ASSYDRSPLH	TRBV6-2/TRBV6-3	TRBJ1-6
SVRDTGNTDTQY	TRBV29-1	TRBJ2-3
ASSLSRGADTQY	TRBV7-2	TRBJ2-3
ASSLNGDGSPLH	TRBV7-9	TRBJ1-6
ASSLDRGRYYEQY	TRBV7-2	TRBJ2-7
ASSQGRVLGTDTQY	TRBV3-1	TRBJ2-3
ASSFNPGLAGQETQY	TRBV11-3	TRBJ2-5
SASIQETQY	TRBV20-1	TRBJ2-5
ASTTRRGVEYEQY	TRBV28	TRBJ2-7
ASSLGRDLSTDTQY	TRBV5-1	TRBJ2-3
ASSLGGATYEQY	TRBV5-1	TRBJ2-7